The clone carrying this T cell receptor (beta chain) was recorded a few times. The data are from a study of blood T cell repertoires in COVID-19. The wider study: Acute and convalescent COVID-19 specimens originated in the United States, Italy and Spain. T cells, B-cell-depleted T cells, or PBMCs provided the cDNA or gDNA that served as material.

In the original analysis: Estimates of nucleated cell counts were drawn from the amplification of reference gene primers. The repertoire was sequenced with immunoSEQ multiplex PCR; TCRdb's copy has only in-frame clones and lacks some. V and J calls and clone size are those listed in that table; D and trimming were worked out from the DNA. The table shows approximately 190,000 clones, with 70% to 85% occurring only once. The germline CDR1 and CDR2 sequences are SGHRS and YFSETQ. Trimming at V came to 1 base and at J to 6 bases, leaving 9 bases not matched to a gene. The CDR3 length is 15 residues. Sample: peripheral blood. This receptor was taken from a human donor with acute or convalescent COVID-19. The donor label of this sample is uncertain. V usage is TRBV5-1 and J usage is TRBJ2-7; TRBD2 matches at 8 bases. CDR3 sequence: CASSLRAGGEGEQYF. CDR3 nucleotide sequence: TGCGCCAGCAGCTTGCGGGCGGGAGGTGAAGGCGAGCAGTACTTC.